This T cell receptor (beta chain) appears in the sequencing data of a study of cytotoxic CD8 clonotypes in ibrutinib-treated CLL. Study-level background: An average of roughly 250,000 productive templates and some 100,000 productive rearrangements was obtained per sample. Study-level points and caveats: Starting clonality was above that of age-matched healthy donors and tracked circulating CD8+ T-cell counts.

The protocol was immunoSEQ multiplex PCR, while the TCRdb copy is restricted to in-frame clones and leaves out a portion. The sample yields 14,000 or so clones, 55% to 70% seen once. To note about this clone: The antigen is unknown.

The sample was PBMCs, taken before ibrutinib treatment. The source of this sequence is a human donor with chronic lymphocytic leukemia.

CDR3 loop: CASSRDGGKGGYTF. The CDR3 DNA is TGTGCCAGCTCACGAGATGGAGGGAAGGGTGGCTACACCTTC. This chain uses TRBV18 with TRBJ1-2; D remains ambiguous. CDR1 is KGHSH and CDR2 is LQKENI in the germline V gene. This CDR3 region has 14 residues. V was clipped by 4 bases and J by 7 bases, with 16 bases between them.